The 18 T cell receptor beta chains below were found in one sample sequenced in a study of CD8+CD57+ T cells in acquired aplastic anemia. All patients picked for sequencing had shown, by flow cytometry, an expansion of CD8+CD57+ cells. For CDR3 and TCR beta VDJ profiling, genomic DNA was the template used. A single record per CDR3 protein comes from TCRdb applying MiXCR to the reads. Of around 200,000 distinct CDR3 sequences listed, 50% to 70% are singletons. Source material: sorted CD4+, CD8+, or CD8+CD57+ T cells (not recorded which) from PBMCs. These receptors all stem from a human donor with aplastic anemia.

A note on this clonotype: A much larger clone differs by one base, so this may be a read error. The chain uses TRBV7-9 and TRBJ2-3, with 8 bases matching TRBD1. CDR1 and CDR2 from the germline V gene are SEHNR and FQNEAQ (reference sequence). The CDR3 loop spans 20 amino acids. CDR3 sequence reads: CASSPLGDRSGLTGTGTQYF. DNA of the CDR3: TGTGCCAGCAGCCCCCTGGGGGACCGCTCGGGGTTGACAGGGACAGGTACGCAGTATTTT.

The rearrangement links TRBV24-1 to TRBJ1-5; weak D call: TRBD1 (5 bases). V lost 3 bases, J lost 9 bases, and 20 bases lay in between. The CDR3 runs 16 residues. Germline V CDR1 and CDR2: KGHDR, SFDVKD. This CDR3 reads CATSDGGGPRERPQHF. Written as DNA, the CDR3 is TGTGCCACCAGTGATGGGGGAGGGCCCAGGGAGCGGCCCCAGCATTTT.

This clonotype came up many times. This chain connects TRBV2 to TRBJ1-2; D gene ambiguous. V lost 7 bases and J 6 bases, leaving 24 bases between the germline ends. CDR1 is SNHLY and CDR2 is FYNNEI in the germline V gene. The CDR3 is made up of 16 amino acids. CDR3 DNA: TGTGCCAGCACCCTACGTCCCTACCAGGTCCCGGATGGCTACACCTTC. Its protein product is CASTLRPYQVPDGYTF.

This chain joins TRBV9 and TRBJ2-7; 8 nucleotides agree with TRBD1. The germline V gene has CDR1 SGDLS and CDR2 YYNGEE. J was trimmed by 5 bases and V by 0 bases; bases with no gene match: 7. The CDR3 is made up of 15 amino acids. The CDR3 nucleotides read TGTGCCAGCAGCGTAGAGGGGACAGGAGGGAACGAGCAGTACTTC. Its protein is CASSVEGTGGNEQYF.

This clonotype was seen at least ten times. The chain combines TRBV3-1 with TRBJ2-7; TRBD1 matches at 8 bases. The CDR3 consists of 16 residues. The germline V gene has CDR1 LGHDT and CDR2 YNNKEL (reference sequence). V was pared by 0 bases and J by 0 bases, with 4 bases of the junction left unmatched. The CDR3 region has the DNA TGTGCCAGCAGCCAAGAAACGGACAGGGCCTCCTACGAGCAGTACTTC. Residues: CASSQETDRASYEQYF.

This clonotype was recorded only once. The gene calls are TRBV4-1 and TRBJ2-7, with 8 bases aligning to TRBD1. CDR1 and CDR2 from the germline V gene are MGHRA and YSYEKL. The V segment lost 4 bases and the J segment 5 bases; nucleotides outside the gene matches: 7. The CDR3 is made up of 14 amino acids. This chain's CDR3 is CASSLETGADEQYF. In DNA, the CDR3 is TGCGCCAGCAGCCTAGAGACAGGGGCGGACGAGCAGTACTTC.

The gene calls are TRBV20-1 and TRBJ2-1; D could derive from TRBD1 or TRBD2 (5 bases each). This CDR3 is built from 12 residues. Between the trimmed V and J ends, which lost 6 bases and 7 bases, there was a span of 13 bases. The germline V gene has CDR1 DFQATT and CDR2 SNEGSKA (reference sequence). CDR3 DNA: TGCAGTGCAAAAAGCTGGGGGAATGAGCAGTTCTTC. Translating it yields CSAKSWGNEQFF.

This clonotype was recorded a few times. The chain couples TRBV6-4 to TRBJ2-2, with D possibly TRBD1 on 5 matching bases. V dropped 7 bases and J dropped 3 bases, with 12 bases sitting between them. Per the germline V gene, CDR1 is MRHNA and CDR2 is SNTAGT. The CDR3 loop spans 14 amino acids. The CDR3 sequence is CASKDSLDTGELFF. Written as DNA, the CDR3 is TGTGCCAGCAAAGACAGCTTAGACACCGGGGAGCTGTTTTTT.

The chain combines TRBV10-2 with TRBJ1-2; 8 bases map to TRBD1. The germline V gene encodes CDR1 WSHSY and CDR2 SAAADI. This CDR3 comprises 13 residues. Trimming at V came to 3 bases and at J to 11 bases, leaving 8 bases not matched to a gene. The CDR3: CASSDSRTGMYTF. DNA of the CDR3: TGCGCCAGCAGTGATTCAAGGACAGGGATGTACACCTTC.

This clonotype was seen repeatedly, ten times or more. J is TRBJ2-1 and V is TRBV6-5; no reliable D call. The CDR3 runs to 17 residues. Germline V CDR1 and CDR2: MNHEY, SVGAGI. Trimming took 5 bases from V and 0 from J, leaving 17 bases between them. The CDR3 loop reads CASSPSLGPFSYNEQFF. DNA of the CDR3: TGTGCCAGCAGTCCCTCCCTCGGACCCTTCTCCTACAATGAGCAGTTCTTC.

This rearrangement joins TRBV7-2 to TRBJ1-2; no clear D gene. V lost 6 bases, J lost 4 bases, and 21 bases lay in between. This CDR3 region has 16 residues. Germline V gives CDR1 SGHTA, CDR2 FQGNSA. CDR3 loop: CASRPPSEGLGYGYTF. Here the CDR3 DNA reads TGTGCCAGCAGACCCCCCTCGGAAGGGTTGGGCTATGGCTACACCTTC.

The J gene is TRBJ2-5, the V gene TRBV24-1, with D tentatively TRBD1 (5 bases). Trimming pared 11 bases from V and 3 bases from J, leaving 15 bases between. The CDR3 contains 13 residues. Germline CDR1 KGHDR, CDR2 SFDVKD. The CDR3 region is CAISGPGKETQYF. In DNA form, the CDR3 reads TGTGCCATCTCTGGACCAGGGAAAGAGACCCAGTACTTC.

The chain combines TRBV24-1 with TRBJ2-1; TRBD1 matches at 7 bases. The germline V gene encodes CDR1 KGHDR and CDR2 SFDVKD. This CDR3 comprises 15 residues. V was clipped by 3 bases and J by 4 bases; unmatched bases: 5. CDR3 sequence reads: CATSDIRGQYNEQFF. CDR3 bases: TGTGCCACCAGTGATATAAGGGGACAGTACAATGAGCAGTTCTTC.

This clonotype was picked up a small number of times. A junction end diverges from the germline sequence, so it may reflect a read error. The CDR3 here is CATGQAYEQYF. CDR3 nucleotide sequence: TGTGCGACGGGACAGGCTTACGAGCAGTACTTC. The V call is TRBV5-1, the J call TRBJ2-7; TRBD1 matches 8 bases. This CDR3 contains 11 residues. The germline gives CDR1 SGHRS, CDR2 YFSETQ.

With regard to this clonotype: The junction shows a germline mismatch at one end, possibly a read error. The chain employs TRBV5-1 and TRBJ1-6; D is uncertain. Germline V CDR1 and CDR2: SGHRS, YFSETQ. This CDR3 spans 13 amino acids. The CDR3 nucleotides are TGTGCCAGCAGCGCTAGGACTAATTCACCCCTCCACTTT. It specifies CASSARTNSPLHF.

The CDR3 region is CASSLNGAPDTGELFF. CDR3 bases: TGCGCCAGCAGCTTAAATGGGGCCCCCGACACCGGGGAGCTGTTTTTT. This chain links TRBV5-1 with TRBJ2-2; maybe TRBD1 (5 bases). Between the trimmed V and J ends, which lost 2 bases and 3 bases, there was a span of 14 bases. Germline loops: CDR1 SGHRS, CDR2 YFSETQ. This CDR3 has 16 amino acids.

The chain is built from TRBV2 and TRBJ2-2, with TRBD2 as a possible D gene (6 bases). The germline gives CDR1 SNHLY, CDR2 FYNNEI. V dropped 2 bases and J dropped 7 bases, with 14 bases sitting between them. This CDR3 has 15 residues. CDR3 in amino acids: CASSERVGGFGELFF. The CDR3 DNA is TGTGCCAGCAGTGAAAGGGTTGGGGGGTTCGGGGAGCTGTTTTTT. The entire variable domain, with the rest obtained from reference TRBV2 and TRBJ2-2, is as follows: EPEVTQTPSHQVTQMGQEVILRCVPISNHLYFYWYRQILGQKVEFLVSFYNNEISEKSEIFDDQFSVERPDGSNFTLKIRSTKLEDSAMYFCASSERVGGFGELFFGEGSRLTVL.

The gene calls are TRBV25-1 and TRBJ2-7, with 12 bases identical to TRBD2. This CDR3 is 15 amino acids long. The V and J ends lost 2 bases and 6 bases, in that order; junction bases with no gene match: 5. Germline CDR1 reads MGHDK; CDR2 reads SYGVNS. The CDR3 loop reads CASSEPRLAGVEQYF. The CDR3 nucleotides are TGTGCCAGCAGTGAACCCCGACTAGCGGGAGTCGAGCAGTACTTC.